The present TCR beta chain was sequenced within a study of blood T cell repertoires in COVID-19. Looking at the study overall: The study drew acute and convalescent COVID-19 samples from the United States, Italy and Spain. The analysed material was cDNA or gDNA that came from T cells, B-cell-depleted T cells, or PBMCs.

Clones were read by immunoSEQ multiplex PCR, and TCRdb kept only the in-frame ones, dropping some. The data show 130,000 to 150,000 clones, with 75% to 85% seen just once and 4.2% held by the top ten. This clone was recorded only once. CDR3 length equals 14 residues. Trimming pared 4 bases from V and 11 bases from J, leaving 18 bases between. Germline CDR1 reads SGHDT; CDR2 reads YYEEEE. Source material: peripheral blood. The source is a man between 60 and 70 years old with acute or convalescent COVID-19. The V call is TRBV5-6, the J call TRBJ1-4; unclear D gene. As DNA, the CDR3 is TGTGCCAGCAGCGTACAGACTATCGAAACGAAACTGTTTTTT. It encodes CASSVQTIETKLFF.